The 9 T cell receptor beta chains below come from one sample, sequenced in a study of shared T cell receptors in the human thymus. Clones were sequenced by immunoSEQ multiplex PCR, and TCRdb holds only the in-frame ones, with some missing. In the table there are 500,000 to 750,000 clones, 88% of which are singletons. The same data also contributed to another study, on human thymus T cells.

Sequencing input: thymocytes. These receptors were taken from a boy in the first two years of life with a congenital heart defect.

The J gene is TRBJ1-2, the V gene TRBV30; perhaps TRBD1 as D (6 bases). V lost 4 bases and J 6 bases, leaving 12 bases between the germline ends. Germline-derived CDR1 and CDR2 are GTSNPN and SVGIG (reference sequence). The CDR3 covers 12 residues. CDR3: CAWIGGAHGYTF. CDR3 nucleotides: TGTGCCTGGATTGGGGGCGCCCATGGCTACACCTTC.

V is TRBV4-2 and J is TRBJ2-7, with D possibly matching TRBD2 (5 bases). From germline, CDR1 is LGHNA and CDR2 YNFKEQ. The ends were cut back, 1 base at V and 6 bases at J, with 10 bases in the middle. The CDR3 is made up of 13 amino acids. The CDR3 nucleotides are TGTGCCAGCAGCCAAGGTTCCGGGGTCGAGCAGTACTTC. As protein: CASSQGSGVEQYF.

The V gene is TRBV4-1, the J gene TRBJ2-1; D is perhaps TRBD1 (6 bases). Trimming shortened V by 0 bases and J by 6 bases, and 27 bases separated the two germline ends. Germline assignment: CDR1 MGHRA and CDR2 YSYEKL. This CDR3 has 20 residues. Written as DNA, the CDR3 is TGCGCCAGCAGCCAAGATAGAGTTGGGGGCAGTCTAGCATCAGGCAATGAGCAGTTCTTC. Translation gives CASSQDRVGGSLASGNEQFF.

This chain joins TRBV4-2 and TRBJ2-1; 13 bases are shared with TRBD2. This CDR3 comprises 18 residues. Germline loops: CDR1 LGHNA, CDR2 YNFKEQ. Losses at the gene ends were 3 bases for V and 10 bases for J; bases not matched to a gene: 15. CDR3 bases: TGTGCCAGCAGCCATCCCCGGGGACTAGCGGGACTCCCCGGGGAGCAGTTCTTC. Protein sequence: CASSHPRGLAGLPGEQFF.

The chain has TRBV27 and TRBJ2-5; D may be TRBD2 (6 bases). The CDR3 runs to 15 residues. CDR1 and CDR2 from the germline V gene are MNHEY and SMNVEV (reference sequence). Trimming removed 8 bases at V and 4 bases at J, with 20 bases between. CDR3 protein: CASCLRGRLGETQYF. As DNA, the CDR3 is TGTGCCAGCTGCCTCCGGGGGAGGTTGGGAGAGACCCAGTACTTC.

This chain joins TRBV5-8 and TRBJ1-5; TRBD1 matches 11 bases. Germline-derived CDR1 and CDR2 are SGHTS and YDEGEE. The CDR3 loop spans 18 amino acids. With V trimmed by 4 bases and J by 0 bases, 9 bases remained unmatched. CDR3 bases: TGTGCCAGCAGCATTACGGGACAGGGGGTCTCTAGCAATCAGCCCCAGCATTTT. This codes for CASSITGQGVSSNQPQHF.

The chain joins TRBV6-6 to TRBJ1-3; possible D gene TRBD1, 6 bases. This CDR3 is 14 amino acids long. CDR1 MNHNY and CDR2 SVGAGI come from the germline V gene (reference sequence). Trimming left V 4 bases short and J 4 bases short, with 11 bases between. In DNA form, the CDR3 reads TGTGCCAGCAGTTCACAGGGAAGAGGAAACACCATATATTTT. Translation gives CASSSQGRGNTIYF.

The chain recombines TRBV4-3 with TRBJ2-3, with 9 bases aligning to TRBD2. The V and J ends lost 0 bases and 4 bases, in that order; junction bases with no gene match: 5. Germline CDR1 and CDR2: LGHNA and YSLEER. The CDR3 extends over 16 amino acids. Here the CDR3 reads CASSQDRGLAADTQYF. The CDR3 DNA reads TGCGCCAGCAGCCAAGATCGGGGACTAGCAGCAGATACGCAGTATTTT.

The chain has TRBV10-1 and TRBJ2-2; 8 bases are shared with TRBD2. The CDR3 has 16 amino acids. Germline V gives CDR1 WNHNN, CDR2 SYGVQD (reference sequence). Germline trimming cut 5 bases from V and 0 bases from J; bases unmatched to any gene: 5. The CDR3 sequence: CASSSWTSPNTGELFF. The CDR3 nucleotides read TGCGCCAGCAGTTCTTGGACTAGCCCGAACACCGGGGAGCTGTTTTTT.